A single sample is the source of the 14 T cell receptor beta chains below, sequenced in a study of glioma-infiltrating T cells. TCR alpha and beta CDR3 regions were amplified from RNA using iRepertoire nested multiplex PCR. MiXCR, run by TCRdb on the multiplex PCR reads, gives a single entry per CDR3 protein. The sample has a few hundred thousand distinct CDR3 sequences, roughly 41% seen once. The sequencing sample was made of glioma tissue, nonneoplastic brain tissue, or PBMCs (not recorded which). These receptors came from a human donor with low-grade glioma or glioblastoma, undergoing nonglioma brain surgery, or in good health (not recorded which).

This clonotype was observed at least ten times. The chain joins TRBV4-2 to TRBJ2-3, with D uncertain. The ends were cut back, 0 bases at V and 4 bases at J, with 5 bases in the middle. The CDR3 is 13 amino acids. CDR1 and CDR2 (germline): LGHNA, YNFKEQ. CDR3 in amino acids: CASSQDRPDTQYF. Here the CDR3 DNA reads TGTGCCAGCAGCCAAGATCGACCAGATACGCAGTATTTT.

This clonotype was counted ten times or more. This chain uses TRBV28 with TRBJ2-5; 8 nucleotides align to TRBD1. V lost 5 bases to trimming and J lost 4 bases; unmatched junction nucleotides: 6. The CDR3 is 14 residues long. Germline V gene data show CDR1 as MDHEN and CDR2 as SYDVKM. The DNA for the CDR3 is TGTGCCAGCAGTGCCTCAGGGGGCGCAGAGACCCAGTACTTC. The encoded protein is CASSASGGAETQYF.

This clonotype appeared a few times. Mismatch with germline at one junction end may stem from a read error. J is TRBJ2-7 and V is TRBV5-1, with TRBD2 matching 11 bases. The CDR3 is 15 amino acids. CDR1 is SGHRS and CDR2 is YFSETQ in the germline V gene. CDR3 loop: CASSLVAGGRYEQYF. The CDR3 DNA is TGCGCTAGCAGCTTGGTAGCGGGAGGGCGCTACGAGCAGTACTTC.

To note about this clonotype: Given a much more abundant clone one base away, this may be a read error. The rearrangement joins TRBV6-5 to TRBJ1-5, with D tentatively TRBD1 (6 bases). CDR1 and CDR2 (germline): MNHEY, SVGAGI. The CDR3 has 15 residues. V was cut by 8 bases and J by 0 bases, with 14 bases left in between. The CDR3 DNA reads TGTGCCAGCGGGTCAACAGGGTTTAGCAATCAGCCCCAGCATTTT. Its translation: CASGSTGFSNQPQHF.

J is TRBJ1-1 and V is TRBV18, with D perhaps TRBD1 (5 bases). Germline values: CDR1 KGHSH, CDR2 LQKENI. CDR3 length: 14 amino acids. The V end lost 3 bases, the J end lost 6 bases, and 14 bases lay between the germline ends. As DNA, the CDR3 is TGTGCCAGCTCACCGGGACGGACTATCGCTGAAGCTTTCTTT. Encoded protein: CASSPGRTIAEAFF.

Comments on this clonotype: A clone one base away is much larger, so this may be a read error. CDR3 sequence reads: CASIDTAGTLYNEQFF. The DNA of the CDR3 is TGTGCCAGCATCGACACGGCAGGGACCCTTTACAATGAGCAGTTCTTC. This chain uses TRBV7-2 with TRBJ2-1, with D perhaps being TRBD1 or TRBD2 (5 bases each). The V gene's germline CDR1 is SGHTA and CDR2 FQGNSA. CDR3 length: 16 amino acids. Trimming stripped 7 bases from V and 4 bases from J, with 20 bases between.

In the case of this clonotype: The germline gene is not matched at one end of the junction; a read error may be the cause. The chain joins TRBV29-1 to TRBJ2-1; 7 nucleotides match TRBD1. Germline CDR1 and CDR2: SQVTM and ANQGSEA. This CDR3 contains 13 residues. The CDR3 protein is CSVPGQNYDEQFF. CDR3 coding DNA: TGCAGCGTCCCGGGACAGAACTACGATGAGCAGTTCTTC.

This clonotype came up a few times. The chain joins TRBV15 to TRBJ2-3, with TRBD2 matching 9 bases. The CDR3 contains 17 residues. V lost 4 bases and J lost 4; bases outside the gene matches: 12. CDR1 LNHNV and CDR2 YYDKDF come from the germline V gene (reference sequence). The CDR3 is CATSTGGRGSGADTQYF. As DNA, the CDR3 is TGTGCCACCAGCACCGGCGGGAGGGGCTCCGGCGCAGATACGCAGTATTTT.

This clonotype appeared a few times. This rearrangement joins TRBV20-1 to TRBJ1-2, with unresolved D. Deletions cut 3 bases from V and 2 bases from J, with 10 bases between. The CDR3 runs to 13 residues. Germline CDR1 and CDR2: DFQATT and SNEGSKA (reference sequence). This CDR3 is CSARIGRNYGYTF. The CDR3 DNA reads TGCAGTGCTAGGATTGGCAGGAACTATGGCTACACCTTC.

This clonotype was observed a few times. The chain uses TRBV12-3 or TRBV12-4 and TRBJ2-5, with no clear D. V lost 6 bases and J lost 0, with 11 bases in between. The CDR3 is made up of 14 amino acids. The CDR3 DNA reads TGTGCCAGCAGATCCGGGTTCTACCAAGAGACCCAGTACTTC. Protein: CASRSGFYQETQYF.

Only a few counts were recorded for this clonotype. This chain links TRBV27 with TRBJ2-5, with 11 nucleotides matching TRBD2. The CDR3 runs to 16 residues. Per germline, CDR1 MNHEY and CDR2 SMNVEV (reference sequence). Germline trimming cut 5 bases from V and 2 bases from J; bases unmatched to any gene: 7. The CDR3, as DNA: TGTGCCAGCAGTCCCACTAGCGGGAGCTTTCAAGAGACCCAGTACTTC. It translates to CASSPTSGSFQETQYF.

This clonotype was counted at least ten times. The gene calls are TRBV6-2 or TRBV6-3 and TRBJ2-3; unclear D gene. In germline, CDR1 is MNHEY, CDR2 SVGEGT. Deletions cut 6 bases from V and 0 bases from J, with 13 bases between. The CDR3 is 15 amino acids. This CDR3 reads CASSRDSRSTDTQYF. In DNA, the CDR3 is TGTGCCAGCAGCCGCGACTCCAGAAGCACAGATACGCAGTATTTT.

V is TRBV19 and J is TRBJ2-2; the D gene is possibly TRBD1 (6 bases). CDR3 length: 18 amino acids. V lost 4 bases and J 0 bases, leaving 18 bases between the germline ends. CDR1 LNHDA and CDR2 SQIVND come from the germline V gene (reference sequence). CDR3: CASSKQRTARANTGELFF. The CDR3 DNA follows: TGTGCCAGTAGTAAGCAGCGGACAGCGAGGGCGAACACCGGGGAGCTGTTTTTT.

This clonotype was counted only a few times. The chain employs TRBV25-1 and TRBJ2-2; D might be TRBD1 or TRBD2, each matching 6 bases. CDR1 and CDR2 from the germline V gene are MGHDK and SYGVNS. Trimming pared 1 base from V and 6 bases from J, leaving 9 bases between. This CDR3 contains 14 residues. CDR3 loop: CASSELGGPGELFF. The DNA of the CDR3 is TGTGCCAGCAGTGAATTAGGGGGGCCCGGGGAGCTGTTTTTT.